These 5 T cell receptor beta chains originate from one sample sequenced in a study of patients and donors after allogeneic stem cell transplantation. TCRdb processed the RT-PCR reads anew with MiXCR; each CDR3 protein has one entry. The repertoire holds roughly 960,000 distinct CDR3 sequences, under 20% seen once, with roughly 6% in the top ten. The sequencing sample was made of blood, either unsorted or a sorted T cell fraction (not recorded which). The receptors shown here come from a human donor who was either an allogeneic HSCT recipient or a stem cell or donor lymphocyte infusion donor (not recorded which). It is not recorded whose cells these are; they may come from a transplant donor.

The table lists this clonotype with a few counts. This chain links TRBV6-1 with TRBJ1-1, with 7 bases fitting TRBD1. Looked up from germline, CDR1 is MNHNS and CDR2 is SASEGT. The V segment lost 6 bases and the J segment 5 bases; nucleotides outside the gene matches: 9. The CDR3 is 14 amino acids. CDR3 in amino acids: CASSFQGGLTEAFF. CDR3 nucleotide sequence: TGTGCCAGCAGCTTCCAGGGGGGGTTGACTGAAGCTTTCTTT.

The CDR3, as DNA: TGTGCCAGCAGCTTAGATGGGGGCGGCGGCAATCAGCCCCAGCATTTT. It codes for CASSLDGGGGNQPQHF. The genes are TRBV11-2 and TRBJ1-5, with D possibly matching TRBD1 (6 bases). The V end lost 0 bases, the J end lost 2 bases, and 11 bases lay between the germline ends. The CDR3 totals 16 residues. Germline lookup yields CDR1 SGHAT and CDR2 FQNNGV.

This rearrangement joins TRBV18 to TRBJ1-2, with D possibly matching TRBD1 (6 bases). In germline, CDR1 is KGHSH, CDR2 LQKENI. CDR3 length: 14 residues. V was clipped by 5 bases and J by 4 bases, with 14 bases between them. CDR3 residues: CASSEAGAGYGYTF. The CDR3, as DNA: TGTGCCAGCTCAGAGGCGGGGGCCGGCTATGGCTACACCTTC.

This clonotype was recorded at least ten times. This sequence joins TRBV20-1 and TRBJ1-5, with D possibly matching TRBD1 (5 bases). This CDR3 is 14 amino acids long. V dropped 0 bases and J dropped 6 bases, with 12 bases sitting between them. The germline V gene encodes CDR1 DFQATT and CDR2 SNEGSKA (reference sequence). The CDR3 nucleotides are TGCAGTGCTAGAGATGGAGGGGTGGCTCAGCCCCAGCATTTT. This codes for CSARDGGVAQPQHF.

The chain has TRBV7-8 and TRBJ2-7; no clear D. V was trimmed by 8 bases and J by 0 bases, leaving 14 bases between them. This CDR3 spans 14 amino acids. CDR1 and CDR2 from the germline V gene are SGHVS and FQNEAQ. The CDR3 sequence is CASLREKFSYEQYF. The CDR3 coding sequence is TGTGCCAGCTTAAGAGAAAAGTTCTCCTACGAGCAGTACTTC. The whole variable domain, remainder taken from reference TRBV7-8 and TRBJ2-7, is GAGVSQSPRYKVAKRGQDVALRCDPISGHVSLFWYQQALGQGPEFLTYFQNEAQLDKSGLPSDRFFAERPEGSVSTLKIQRTQQEDSAVYLCASLREKFSYEQYFGPGTRLTVT.